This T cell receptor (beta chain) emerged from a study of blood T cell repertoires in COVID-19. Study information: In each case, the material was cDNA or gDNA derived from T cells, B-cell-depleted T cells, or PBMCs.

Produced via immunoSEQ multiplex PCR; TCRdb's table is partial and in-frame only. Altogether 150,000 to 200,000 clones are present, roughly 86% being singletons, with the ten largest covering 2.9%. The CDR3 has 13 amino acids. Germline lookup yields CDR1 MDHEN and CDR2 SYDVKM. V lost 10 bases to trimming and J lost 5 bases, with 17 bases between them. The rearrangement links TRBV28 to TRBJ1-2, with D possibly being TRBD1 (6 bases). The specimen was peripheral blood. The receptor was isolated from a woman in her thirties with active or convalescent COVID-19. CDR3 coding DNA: TGTGCCACCTCAGCAGGGGTAGGGTATGGCTACACCTTC. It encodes CATSAGVGYGYTF.